A selection of T cell receptor beta chains follows, all from one sample in a study of CD8 T cells in ankylosing spondylitis. MiXCR was run by TCRdb on the 5' RACE reads, yielding one entry per CDR3 protein. The data hold approximately 350,000 distinct CDR3 sequences, with roughly 14% observed a single time. Sequenced material: blood, either unsorted or a sorted T cell fraction (not recorded which). The source is a male donor with ankylosing spondylitis or in good health (not recorded which). Both conserved end residues are part of each CDR3. The D gene is left open where the match is weak. A row's size may be missing; if present it is once, few, many or a size class.

>TRBD1|.|TRBV11-2|TRBJ2-2|16
TGTGCCAGCAGCCCCGGGACAGGGTTAAACACCGGGGAGCTGTTTTTT
CASSPGTGLNTGELFF
>.|few|TRBV6-5|TRBJ2-7|15
TGTGCCAGCAGTTTAAGGGGGGGCGTAGGTTACGAGCAGTACTTC
CASSLRGGVGYEQYF
>.|.|TRBV28|TRBJ1-1|15
TGTGCCAGCACTTTCAGTGCGGGATCATGGTCTGAAGCTTTCTTT
CASTFSAGSWSEAFF
>.|.|TRBV9|TRBJ1-4|15
TGTGCCAGCAGCGTTTCTCAGGGGAGAGGGGAAAAACTGTTTTTT
CASSVSQGRGEKLFF
>.|few|TRBV29-1|TRBJ2-7|13
TGCAGCGTTGGACAATTTCCCCTCTACGAGCAGTACTTC
CSVGQFPLYEQYF
>.|.|TRBV3-1|TRBJ2-5|11
TGTGCCAGCACCGTCAAGGAGACCCAGTACTTC
CASTVKETQYF
>.|.|TRBV20-1|TRBJ2-7|13
TGCAGTGCTACTCGGGACGGAGCCTACGAGCAGTACTTC
CSATRDGAYEQYF
>.|.|TRBV5-1|TRBJ2-7|15
TGCGCCAGCAGCTTCGGGTCTCTCTTCTCCTACGAGCAGTACTTC
CASSFGSLFSYEQYF
>.|.|TRBV11-2|TRBJ2-3|13
TGTGCCAGCAGCCCTCGAGCGGGCGGGCCGCAGTATTTT
CASSPRAGGPQYF
>.|.|TRBV9|TRBJ1-1|14
TGTGCCAGCAGCGTAGGGAATAAAAAAACTGAAGCTTTCTTT
CASSVGNKKTEAFF
>TRBD1|few|TRBV2|TRBJ1-1|13
TGTGCCAGCAGTAACGACAGGGACACTGAAGCTTTCTTT
CASSNDRDTEAFF
>TRBD1|few|TRBV27|TRBJ1-2|14
TGTGCCAGCAGGGGGTCAGGCAGGGGGTTAGGCTACACCTTC
CASRGSGRGLGYTF
>TRBD1|.|TRBV20-1|TRBJ2-7|15
TGCAGTGCTACCACGGGACAGGGAAGGGCTTACGAGCAGTACTTC
CSATTGQGRAYEQYF
>.|few|TRBV5-1|TRBJ2-1|13
TGCGCCAGCACGATCCAGGGTTACAATGAGCAGTTCTTC
CASTIQGYNEQFF
>.|.|TRBV7-2|TRBJ2-1|13
TGTGCCAGCAGCTTAGCGTTTACTGGGACTTGGTTCTTC
CASSLAFTGTWFF
>TRBD1|.|TRBV7-9|TRBJ2-4|13
TGTGCCAGCAGCTTGGGGACAGACGTCCTGCAGTACTTC
CASSLGTDVLQYF
>.|few|TRBV7-9|TRBJ2-2|14
TGTGCCAGCAGCTTAGCGCAAAGAACCGGGGAGCTGTTTTTT
CASSLAQRTGELFF
>.|many|TRBV12-3/TRBV12-4|TRBJ2-1|12
TGTGCCAGCAGTTTCTCAGGGGATGAGCAGTTCTTC
CASSFSGDEQFF
>TRBD1|many|TRBV14|TRBJ2-3|15
TGTGCCAGCAGCCAAGGAATAATTGGGACAGGGACGCAGTATTTT
CASSQGIIGTGTQYF
>.|.|TRBV5-1|TRBJ2-1|13
TGCGCCAGCAGCGACAGGCCATACAATGAGCAGTTCTTC
CASSDRPYNEQFF
>TRBD1|.|TRBV5-6|TRBJ2-7|15
TGTGCCAGCAGTTCCCTTGACAGGGCCGCGAACGAGCAGTACTTC
CASSSLDRAANEQYF
>TRBD1|.|TRBV20-1|TRBJ1-5|14
TGCAGTGCTAGTAGGCAGGGGGGCAATCAGCCCCAGCATTTT
CSASRQGGNQPQHF
>.|few|TRBV12-5|TRBJ1-5|14
TGTGCTAGTGGGGGTCAGGGTAGCAATCAGCCCCAGCATTTT
CASGGQGSNQPQHF
>TRBD2|many|TRBV25-1|TRBJ2-3|17
TGTGCCAGCAGTGCATACGGTCTAGCGGCTAGCACAGATACGCAGTATTTT
CASSAYGLAASTDTQYF
>TRBD1|.|TRBV29-1|TRBJ2-3|14
TGCAGCGCCACGACAGGGTGGAGAACAGATACGCAGTATTTT
CSATTGWRTDTQYF
>.|few|TRBV5-1|TRBJ1-1|11
TGCGCCAGCAGCTTTCGGGGGAAAGCTTTCTTT
CASSFRGKAFF
>TRBD1|few|TRBV7-9|TRBJ1-5|16
TGTGCCAGCAGCAATAGGACAGGGGGCGCAAAGCAGCCCCAGCATTTT
CASSNRTGGAKQPQHF
>.|once|TRBV20-1|TRBJ2-5|11
TGCAGTGCCCCCCTAGCGGAGACCCAGTACTTC
CSAPLAETQYF
>TRBD2|.|TRBV7-2|TRBJ2-4|17
TGTGCCAGCAGCATCCTCAGCGGGGGGTTAGCCAAAAACATTCAGTACTTC
CASSILSGGLAKNIQYF
>.|many|TRBV5-1|TRBJ1-1|13
TGCGCCAGCAGGTGGCAGGGAAACACTGAAGCTTTCTTT
CASRWQGNTEAFF
>.|.|TRBV10-2|TRBJ1-6|17
TGCGCCAGCAGTGAGGCCGGGGGGGGGCCGGGGAATTCACCCCTCCACTTT
CASSEAGGGPGNSPLHF
>TRBD2|few|TRBV5-1|TRBJ2-1|17
TGCGCCAGCAGCCCGGGGGGCGCGGGAGGGCGAGACAATGAGCAGTTCTTC
CASSPGGAGGRDNEQFF
>.|.|TRBV5-6|TRBJ2-1|18
TGTGCCAGCAGCTCCTTCCTTTCCGGGACGGCGTCCTACAATGAGCAGTTCTTC
CASSSFLSGTASYNEQFF
>.|many|TRBV11-3|TRBJ1-1|15
TGTGCCAGCAGCTTAGATGGTGGCGGTAACACTGAAGCTTTCTTT
CASSLDGGGNTEAFF
>.|.|TRBV12-3/TRBV12-4|TRBJ2-1|15
TGTGCCAGCAGTGAGGGGGGACTACCTTACAATGAGCAGTTCTTC
CASSEGGLPYNEQFF
>.|many|TRBV2|TRBJ2-1|14
TGTGCCAGCAGTGGCATGGCCTCCTACAATGAGCAGTTCTTC
CASSGMASYNEQFF
>TRBD2|few|TRBV7-9|TRBJ2-1|16
TGTGCCAGCAGCCACTCGAACACCCGGACTAGCAATGAGCAGTTCTTC
CASSHSNTRTSNEQFF
>TRBD1|.|TRBV12-3/TRBV12-4|TRBJ1-5|16
TGTGCCAGCAGTTTACGGACAGGGGCCATCAATCAGCCCCAGCATTTT
CASSLRTGAINQPQHF
>TRBD2|.|TRBV3-1|TRBJ2-5|19
TGTGCCAGCAGCCAGTCTAGCGGGGGACAACTTATGTACCAAGAGACCCAGTACTTC
CASSQSSGGQLMYQETQYF
>TRBD2|few|TRBV29-1|TRBJ2-1|13
TGCAGCGCCGTAGCGGGACTCTACAATGAGCAGTTCTTC
CSAVAGLYNEQFF
>.|few|TRBV29-1|TRBJ2-7|11
TGCAGCGTTGACACAGGCTACGAGCAGTACTTC
CSVDTGYEQYF
>.|few|TRBV12-3/TRBV12-4|TRBJ2-1|16
TGTGCCAGCAGTAAAGGATTTAGCGCGATCTACAATGAGCAGTTCTTC
CASSKGFSAIYNEQFF
>TRBD1|.|TRBV7-2|TRBJ1-2|16
TGTGCCAGCAGCTTAGCATCGGACAGGGAGGCCTATGGCTACACCTTC
CASSLASDREAYGYTF
>.|.|TRBV10-3|TRBJ2-5|13
TGTGCCATCAGTGAGTCGGGGGTAGAGACCCAGTACTTC
CAISESGVETQYF
>.|.|TRBV20-1|TRBJ1-2|12
TGCAGTGCTGCCCGGGGGGGTGATGGCTACACCTTC
CSAARGGDGYTF
>.|.|TRBV6-2/TRBV6-3|TRBJ2-7|15
TGTGCCAGCAGCCCCCTCTTTAGCGACACCTACGAGCAGTACTTC
CASSPLFSDTYEQYF